Below, 25 T cell receptor beta chains from the same sample are listed, as sequenced in a study of blood T cell repertoires in COVID-19. Sequencing used immunoSEQ multiplex PCR; TCRdb keeps in-frame clones, though not all of them. The sample yields roughly 290,000 clones, 87% seen once. Sequencing was done on a sample of PBMCs or T cells enriched from blood (not recorded which). The receptor source for this set is a middle-aged woman who had recovered from COVID-19.

The V and J genes are TRBV28 and TRBJ1-1; no clear D. The CDR3 contains 12 residues. Between the trimmed V and J ends, which lost 6 bases and 10 bases, there was a span of 15 bases. Germline V gene sequence: CDR1 MDHEN, CDR2 SYDVKM. CDR3 amino acids: CASRGSGVIAFF. The CDR3 region has the DNA TGTGCCAGCAGGGGTTCCGGGGTAATAGCTTTCTTT. Full variable domain (outside the CDR3, taken from reference TRBV28 and TRBJ1-1): DVKVTQSSRYLVKRTGEKVFLECVQDMDHENMFWYRQDPGLGLRLIYFSYDVKMKEKGDIPEGYSVSREKKERFSLILESASTNQTSMYLCASRGSGVIAFFGQGTRLTVV.

The gene calls are TRBV10-3 and TRBJ1-5, with D maybe TRBD1 (6 bases). V lost 10 bases and J lost 3, with 13 bases in between. Germline V CDR1 and CDR2: ENHRY, SYGVKD. The CDR3 extends over 13 amino acids. CDR3 in amino acids: CATTDSVNQPQHF. CDR3 sequence (DNA): TGTGCCACCACGGACAGCGTCAATCAGCCCCAGCATTTT.

The chain couples TRBV4-3 to TRBJ1-6, with D possibly TRBD1 on 6 matching bases. The CDR3 is 17 amino acids. V was cut by 3 bases and J by 0 bases, with 12 bases left in between. Germline CDR1 and CDR2: LGHNA and YSLEER. The CDR3 loop is CASSHATGSSYNSPLHF. The CDR3 DNA reads as TGCGCCAGCAGCCACGCCACAGGGAGCTCCTATAATTCACCCCTCCACTTT.

A single count supports this clone. V gene TRBV12-3 or TRBV12-4 combines with J gene TRBJ1-3; D is ambiguous. The CDR3 is 11 amino acids. V shed 8 bases and J shed 5 bases, with 7 bases lying between them. CDR3 residues: CASRVRNTIYF. The CDR3 region has the DNA TGTGCCAGCCGGGTCCGAAACACCATATATTTT.

Worth noting for this clone: The junction and the germline gene differ at one end; a read error may be behind it. The chain employs TRBV28 and TRBJ2-5; a possible D gene is TRBD2 (5 bases). CDR3 length: 12 residues. The germline CDR1 and CDR2 sequences are MDHEN and SYDVKM. The DNA for the CDR3 is TGTGCCAGCAGTTTTAAGTGGGAGAAGAAGGACTTC. Amino acids: CASSFKWEKKDF.

The CDR3 DNA reads as TGTGCCAGCAGGGAGGGGAACACTGAAGCTTTCTTT. Translating it yields CASREGNTEAFF. This chain joins TRBV6-5 and TRBJ1-1, with D unclear. The CDR3 contains 12 residues. Trimming took 6 bases from V and 1 from J, leaving 6 bases between them. The germline gives CDR1 MNHEY, CDR2 SVGAGI.

The chain has TRBV18 and TRBJ2-7; D possibly corresponds to TRBD2 (6 bases). CDR1 is KGHSH and CDR2 is LQKENI in the germline V gene. Trimming left V 3 bases short and J 4 bases short, with 7 bases between. The CDR3 is made up of 12 amino acids. The CDR3 here is CASSPGLYEQYF. The CDR3 DNA sequence: TGTGCCAGCTCACCGGGACTGTACGAGCAGTACTTC.

V usage is TRBV28 and J usage is TRBJ2-2, with D possibly TRBD2 on 6 matching bases. Trimming removed 5 bases at V and 7 bases at J, with 17 bases between. The germline CDR1 and CDR2 sequences are MDHEN and SYDVKM. CDR3 length: 15 residues. The CDR3 loop is CASSEAWRGIGELFF. Written as DNA, the CDR3 is TGTGCCAGCAGTGAGGCGTGGCGCGGGATCGGGGAGCTGTTTTTT.

The V and J genes are TRBV27 and TRBJ2-7; the D gene is possibly TRBD1 (6 bases). Germline CDR1 and CDR2: MNHEY and SMNVEV (reference sequence). The CDR3 totals 16 residues. With 3 bases removed from V and 0 bases from J, the gap between germline ends came to 15 bases. CDR3: CASSLVQGPSSYEQYF. The CDR3 DNA reads TGTGCCAGCAGTTTGGTCCAGGGGCCAAGCTCCTACGAGCAGTACTTC.

The chain links TRBV4-1 to TRBJ2-5; 7 bases agree with TRBD2. Germline V gene data show CDR1 as MGHRA and CDR2 as YSYEKL. There are 17 residues in the CDR3. J lost 5 bases, V lost 0 bases, and 12 bases had no gene match. The CDR3 DNA sequence: TGCGCCAGCAGCCAAGATGGGAGGGCCGCCCGAGGGGAGACCCAGTACTTC. This sequence encodes CASSQDGRAARGETQYF.

This chain joins TRBV6-5 and TRBJ1-1, with D uncertain. Trimming stripped 6 bases from V and 6 bases from J, with 11 bases between. This CDR3 has 12 residues. Germline lookup yields CDR1 MNHEY and CDR2 SVGAGI. CDR3 sequence: CASSAGGPEAFF. DNA for the CDR3: TGTGCCAGCAGCGCCGGAGGGCCTGAAGCTTTCTTT.

J is TRBJ1-6 and V is TRBV30; the match to TRBD1 covers 9 bases. This CDR3 contains 16 residues. Trimming at V came to 7 bases and at J to 5 bases, leaving 12 bases not matched to a gene. Per germline, CDR1 GTSNPN and CDR2 SVGIG (reference sequence). The CDR3 DNA reads as TGTGCCTCCTCCCCGGACAGGGGACCAAATAATTCACCCCTCCACTTT. As protein: CASSPDRGPNNSPLHF.

V and J are TRBV5-5 and TRBJ2-1, with TRBD2 matching over 7 bases. Germline values: CDR1 SGHKS, CDR2 YYEKEE (reference sequence). V gave up 4 bases and J gave up 6 bases; unmatched junction bases: 16. This CDR3 comprises 17 residues. The CDR3 is CASSPAWRESGANEQFF. CDR3 DNA: TGTGCCAGCAGCCCGGCGTGGCGGGAGTCCGGGGCCAATGAGCAGTTCTTC.

This clone was recorded once. The chain carries TRBV7-3 and TRBJ2-1; possibly TRBD2 for D (6 bases). CDR3 length: 15 residues. In germline, CDR1 is SGHTA, CDR2 FQGTGA. V was pared by 3 bases and J by 2 bases, with 11 bases between. CDR3 DNA: TGTGCCAGCAGCTTCGGGGTAGCGGCCTACAATGAGCAGTTCTTC. It specifies CASSFGVAAYNEQFF. The entire variable domain, with the rest obtained from reference TRBV7-3 and TRBJ2-1, is as follows: GAGVSQTPSNKVTEKGKYVELRCDPISGHTALYWYRQSLGQGPEFLIYFQGTGAADDSGLPNDRFFAVRPEGSVSTLKIQRTERGDSAVYLCASSFGVAAYNEQFFGPGTRLTVL.

The rearrangement joins TRBV3-1 (or the pseudogene TRBV3-2) to TRBJ1-1, with 11 bases that match TRBD1. Germline V gene lookup returns CDR1 LGHDT and CDR2 YNNKEL (reference sequence). The V segment lost 4 bases and the J segment 4 bases; nucleotides outside the gene matches: 2. This CDR3 spans 14 amino acids. DNA for the CDR3: TGTGCCAGCAGCCTGGGGACAGGGGGCACTGAAGCTTTCTTT. Translating gives CASSLGTGGTEAFF.

The count of this clone is one. The chain couples TRBV19 to TRBJ1-1; no clear D. Germline V CDR1 and CDR2: LNHDA, SQIVND (reference sequence). This CDR3 comprises 15 residues. V was trimmed by 5 bases and J by 2 bases, leaving 15 bases between them. The CDR3 reads CASSPEFGDNTEAFF. The CDR3 coding sequence is TGTGCCAGTAGTCCCGAGTTCGGGGATAACACTGAAGCTTTCTTT.

The V call is TRBV6-5, the J call TRBJ2-7; 12 bases line up with TRBD2. J lost 3 bases, V lost 4 bases, and 4 bases had no gene match. The CDR3 is 15 amino acids. Germline V gene data show CDR1 as MNHEY and CDR2 as SVGAGI. As DNA, the CDR3 is TGTGCCAGCAGTTCGCCGGGACTAGCGGGCTACGAGCAGTACTTC. Translating it yields CASSSPGLAGYEQYF.

This CDR3 is CASSLDRAREQYF. The CDR3 DNA sequence: TGTGCCAGCAGCTTAGACAGGGCGCGGGAGCAGTACTTC. The rearrangement uses TRBV7-3 and TRBJ2-7; 7 bases line up with TRBD1. Trimming cost V 2 bases and J 7 bases; bases outside gene matches: 5. The germline gives CDR1 SGHTA, CDR2 FQGTGA. CDR3 length equals 13 residues.

This chain links TRBV27 with TRBJ2-7; D perhaps matches TRBD2 (7 bases). This CDR3 comprises 13 residues. V was pared by 8 bases and J by 2 bases, with 13 bases between. Germline-derived CDR1 and CDR2 are MNHEY and SMNVEV (reference sequence). As DNA, the CDR3 is TGTGCCAGCGGGGGGGGCGGGGCCTACGAGCAGTACTTC. Amino acid sequence: CASGGGGAYEQYF.

The V and J genes are TRBV20-1 and TRBJ2-7, with 8 positions matching TRBD2. The V segment lost 3 bases and the J segment 1 base; nucleotides outside the gene matches: 17. Germline CDR1 is DFQATT and CDR2 is SNEGSKA (reference sequence). There are 18 residues in the CDR3. The CDR3, as DNA: TGCAGTGCTAGTAGCCTCATAATAGCGGGGACGCGGTCCTACGAGCAGTACTTC. Translating it yields CSASSLIIAGTRSYEQYF.

Here the CDR3 reads CASSLGLAGGQFF. CDR3 DNA sequence: TGTGCCAGCAGCTTAGGACTAGCGGGAGGTCAGTTCTTC. The chain links TRBV7-9 to TRBJ2-1; 13 bases map to TRBD2. J lost 13 bases, V lost 1 base, and 1 base had no gene match. Germline loops: CDR1 SEHNR, CDR2 FQNEAQ (reference sequence). The CDR3 covers 13 residues.

This chain connects TRBV4-2 to TRBJ2-1; unclear D gene. CDR3 length equals 14 residues. Germline V lookup: CDR1 LGHNA, CDR2 YNFKEQ. Trimming cost V 0 bases and J 15 bases, with 18 bases left between them. The CDR3 region is CASSQDVGWISRFF. The CDR3 DNA is TGTGCCAGCAGCCAAGACGTCGGGTGGATTAGTCGGTTCTTC.

This clone has only one observation. The chain joins TRBV20-1 to TRBJ2-1, with D perhaps matching TRBD2 (6 bases). The CDR3 extends over 11 amino acids. Trimming cost V 2 bases and J 13 bases, with 12 bases left between them. CDR1 and CDR2 (germline): DFQATT, SNEGSKA (reference sequence). The CDR3 protein is CSARSSGLQFF. The DNA of the CDR3 is TGCAGTGCTAGATCCTCGGGACTCCAGTTCTTC.

This clone came up once. The V and J genes are TRBV7-9 and TRBJ1-1; no reliable D call. This CDR3 contains 11 residues. V lost 2 bases and J lost 8, with 6 bases in between. The germline V gene has CDR1 SEHNR and CDR2 FQNEAQ (reference sequence). The CDR3 DNA follows: TGTGCCAGCAGCTTAACGACAGAAGCTTTCTTT. This encodes CASSLTTEAFF.

This chain joins TRBV9 and TRBJ2-7; no definite D call. Looked up from germline, CDR1 is SGDLS and CDR2 is YYNGEE. With 7 bases removed from V and 4 bases from J, the gap between germline ends came to 6 bases. This CDR3 contains 10 residues. In DNA, the CDR3 is TGTGCCAGCCCTCGTTACGAGCAGTACTTC. It yields the protein CASPRYEQYF.